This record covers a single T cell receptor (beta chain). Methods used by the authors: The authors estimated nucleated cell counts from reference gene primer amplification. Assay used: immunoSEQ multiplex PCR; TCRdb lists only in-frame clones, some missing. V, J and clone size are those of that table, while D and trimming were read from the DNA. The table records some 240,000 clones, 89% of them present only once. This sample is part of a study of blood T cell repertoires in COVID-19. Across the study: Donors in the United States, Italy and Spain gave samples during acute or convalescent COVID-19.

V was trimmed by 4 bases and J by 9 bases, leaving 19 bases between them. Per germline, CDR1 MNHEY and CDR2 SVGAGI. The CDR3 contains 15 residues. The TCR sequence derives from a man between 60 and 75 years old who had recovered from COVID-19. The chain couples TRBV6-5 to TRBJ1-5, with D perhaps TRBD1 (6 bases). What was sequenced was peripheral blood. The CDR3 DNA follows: TGTGCCAGCAGTTCCCTAGGGGGGGCCGGTGGGCCCCAGCATTTT. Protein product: CASSSLGGAGGPQHF.